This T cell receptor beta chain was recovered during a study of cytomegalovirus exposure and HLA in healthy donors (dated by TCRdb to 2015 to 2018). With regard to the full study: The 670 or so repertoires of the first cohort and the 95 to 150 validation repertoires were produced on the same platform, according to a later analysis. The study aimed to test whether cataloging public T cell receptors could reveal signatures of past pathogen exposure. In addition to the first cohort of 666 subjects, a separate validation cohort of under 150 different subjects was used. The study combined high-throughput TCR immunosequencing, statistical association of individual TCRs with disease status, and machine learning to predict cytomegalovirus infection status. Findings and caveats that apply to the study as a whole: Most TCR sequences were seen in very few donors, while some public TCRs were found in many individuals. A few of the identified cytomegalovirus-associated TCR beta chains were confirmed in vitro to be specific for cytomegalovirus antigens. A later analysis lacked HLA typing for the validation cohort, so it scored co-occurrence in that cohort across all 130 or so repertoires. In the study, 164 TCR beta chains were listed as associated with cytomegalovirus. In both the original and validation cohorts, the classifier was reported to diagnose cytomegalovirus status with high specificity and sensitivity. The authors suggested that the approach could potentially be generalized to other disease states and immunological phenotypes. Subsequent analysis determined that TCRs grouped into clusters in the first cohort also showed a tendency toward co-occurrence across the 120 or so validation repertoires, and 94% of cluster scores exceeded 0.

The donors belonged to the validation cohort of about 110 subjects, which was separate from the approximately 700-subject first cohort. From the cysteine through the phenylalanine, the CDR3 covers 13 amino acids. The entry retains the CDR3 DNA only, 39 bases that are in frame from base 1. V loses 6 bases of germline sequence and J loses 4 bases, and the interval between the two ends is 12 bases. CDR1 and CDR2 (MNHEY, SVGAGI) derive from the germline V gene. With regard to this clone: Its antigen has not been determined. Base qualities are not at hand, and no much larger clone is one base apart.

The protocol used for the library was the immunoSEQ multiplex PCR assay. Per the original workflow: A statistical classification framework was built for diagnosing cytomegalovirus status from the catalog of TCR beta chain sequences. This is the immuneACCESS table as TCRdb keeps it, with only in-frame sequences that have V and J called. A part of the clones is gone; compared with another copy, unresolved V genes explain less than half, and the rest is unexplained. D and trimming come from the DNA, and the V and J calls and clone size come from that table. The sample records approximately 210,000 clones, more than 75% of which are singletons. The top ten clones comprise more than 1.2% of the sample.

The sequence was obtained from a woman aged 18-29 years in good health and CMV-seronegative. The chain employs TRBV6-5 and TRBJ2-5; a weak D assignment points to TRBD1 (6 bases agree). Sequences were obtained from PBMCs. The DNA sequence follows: TGTGCCAGCAGGGAAGGGGGTAGAGAGACCCAGTACTTC. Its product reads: CASREGGRETQYF.